This T cell receptor (beta chain) was sequenced in a study of early T cells in non-severe SARS-CoV-2 infection. At the level of the study: Sequencing used unsorted whole-blood bulk RNA, so chains lack pairing.

General study points: Private and CD4 specificities were missed by VDJdb matching, which favored anti-spike CD8 responses.

Individual cDNA molecules were tagged with unique molecular identifiers. TCRdb re-derived calls from the 5' RACE reads in MiXCR, one entry per CDR3 protein. The sample lists some 42,000 distinct CDR3 sequences; about 6% were seen once. Notes on this clonotype: Its target is unknown.

Germline-derived CDR1 and CDR2 are SGHAT and FQNNGV. The junction had 10 bases not matched to a gene; V was cut back by 0 bases and J by 6 bases. CDR3 length equals 17 residues. The specimen was whole blood, collected at baseline. The receptor was derived from an adult who was a healthcare worker with PCR-confirmed SARS-CoV-2 infection or an uninfected control (not recorded which). The chain employs TRBV11-2 and TRBJ2-1; 8 bases map to TRBD1. The CDR3 sequence is CASSLDHRTGRTNEQFF. The CDR3 coding sequence is TGTGCCAGCAGCTTAGATCATCGGACAGGGAGAACCAATGAGCAGTTCTTC.